This TCR beta chain was recovered during a study of cytomegalovirus exposure and HLA in healthy donors. Findings and limits, study-wide: Earlier analysis found most TCR beta V segments productive about 87% or about 30% of the time. Cytomegalovirus association was assigned to under 200 TCR beta chains. What TCR beta sequences reportedly achieved was accurate prediction of HLA-A and HLA-B alleles in most subjects.

Of note for this clone: Its cognate antigen is unknown.

The CDR3 spans 14 residues. Trimming stripped 6 bases from V and 1 base from J, with 12 bases between. CDR1 WNHNN and CDR2 SYGVQD come from the germline V gene (reference sequence). 13 Jbeta primers and 60 Vbeta primers were used for the PCR. Sequencing was performed with immunoSEQ multiplex PCR; in TCRdb, only in-frame clones are kept and a portion is missing. The sample has about 88,000 clones, around 90% seen once. Those who donated were healthy bone marrow donors. Sequences were obtained from PBMCs. The chain links TRBV10-1 to TRBJ1-1, with unresolved D. This receptor was identified in a man in his late teens or twenties in good health and CMV-seronegative. The CDR3 DNA sequence: TGCGCCAGCAGGACGCGGGGTACGAACACTGAAGCTTTCTTT. As protein: CASRTRGTNTEAFF.